Listed here is a single TCR beta chain. Antigen: not known. The CDR3 length is 15 residues. From germline, CDR1 is MNHNS and CDR2 SASEGT. This entry belongs to a study of cytomegalovirus exposure and HLA in healthy donors. About the study: Earlier sequencing of approximately 200 million T cells yielded around 100 million unique TCR beta sequences. Notes on the study in general: At a 0.05 false discovery rate, a later analysis found around 17,000 TCR beta sequences to be associated with HLA alleles. Later genetic work tied a missense DCLRE1C variant to beta-chain V and J trimming. Researchers reportedly found TCR beta sequences accurately predicted most subjects' HLA-A and HLA-B alleles.

PCR used 60 Vbeta primers and 13 Jbeta primers. Using immunoSEQ multiplex PCR, the repertoire was profiled, and TCRdb retains in-frame clones only, with some absent. Here the sample spans approximately 190,000 clones, over 75% being singletons. The chain links TRBV6-1 to TRBJ2-5; no clear D. The J call may be in error: the DNA end matches TRBJ2-7 better. The origin of this receptor is a man aged 40-50 years in good health and CMV-seropositive. Sequencing was performed on PBMCs. The CDR3 DNA follows: TGTGCCAGCAGTGCAGACAAGTTCTTATTCTACGAGCAGTACTTC. It codes for CASSADKFLFYEQYF.